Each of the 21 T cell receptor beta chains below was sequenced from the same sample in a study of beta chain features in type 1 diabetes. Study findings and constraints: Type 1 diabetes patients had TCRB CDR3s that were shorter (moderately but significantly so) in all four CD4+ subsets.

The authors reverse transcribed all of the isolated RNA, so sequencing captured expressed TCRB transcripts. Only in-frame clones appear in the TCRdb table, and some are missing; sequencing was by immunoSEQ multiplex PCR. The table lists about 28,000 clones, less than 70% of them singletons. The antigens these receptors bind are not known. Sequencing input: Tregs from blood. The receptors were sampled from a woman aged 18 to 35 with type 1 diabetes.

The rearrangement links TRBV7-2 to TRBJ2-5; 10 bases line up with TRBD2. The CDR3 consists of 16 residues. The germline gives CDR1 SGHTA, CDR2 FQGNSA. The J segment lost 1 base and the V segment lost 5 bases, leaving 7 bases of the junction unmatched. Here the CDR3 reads CASSVELAGLQETQYF. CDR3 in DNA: TGTGCCAGCAGCGTGGAACTAGCGGGACTCCAAGAGACCCAGTACTTC. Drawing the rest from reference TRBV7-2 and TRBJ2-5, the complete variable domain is GAGVSQSPSNKVTEKGKDVELRCDPISGHTALYWYRQSLGQGLEFLIYFQGNSAPDKSGLPSDRFSAERTGGSVSTLTIQRTQQEDSAVYLCASSVELAGLQETQYFGPGTRLLVL.

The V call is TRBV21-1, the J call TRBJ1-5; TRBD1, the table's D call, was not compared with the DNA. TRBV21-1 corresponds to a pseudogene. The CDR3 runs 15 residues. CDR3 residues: CASSIMTGLNQPQHF. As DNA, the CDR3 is TGTGCCAGCAGCATAATGACAGGGCTCAATCAGCCCCAGCATTTT.

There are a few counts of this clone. CDR3 residues: CASSPSRESMAGYTF. The CDR3 coding sequence is TGTGCCAGCAGCCCGAGCCGGGAGTCTATGGCGGGCTACACCTTC. The chain recombines TRBV7-3 with TRBJ1-2; D not certain. The germline V and J ends were trimmed by 5 bases and 8 bases, with 21 bases remaining between them. The germline CDR1 and CDR2 sequences are SGHTA and FQGTGA. This CDR3 is 15 amino acids long.

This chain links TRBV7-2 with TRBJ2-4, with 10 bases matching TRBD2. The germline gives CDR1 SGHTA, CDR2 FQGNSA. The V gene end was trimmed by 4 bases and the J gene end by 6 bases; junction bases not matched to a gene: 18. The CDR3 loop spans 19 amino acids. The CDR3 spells CASSSRGLVRERGGNIQYF. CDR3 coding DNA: TGTGCCAGCAGCTCCAGGGGTCTCGTAAGGGAGCGGGGGGGAAACATTCAGTACTTC.

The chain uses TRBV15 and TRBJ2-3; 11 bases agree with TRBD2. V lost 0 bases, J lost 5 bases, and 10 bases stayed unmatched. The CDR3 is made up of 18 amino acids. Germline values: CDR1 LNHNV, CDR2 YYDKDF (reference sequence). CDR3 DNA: TGTGCCACCAGCAGAGAACCACGAACTAGCGGGAGCCTAGATACGCAGTATTTT. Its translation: CATSREPRTSGSLDTQYF.

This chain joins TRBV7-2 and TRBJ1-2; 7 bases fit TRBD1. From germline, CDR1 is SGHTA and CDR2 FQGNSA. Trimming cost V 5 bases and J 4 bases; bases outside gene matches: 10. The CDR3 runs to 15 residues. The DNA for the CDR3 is TGTGCCAGCAGCCACGACCAGGGACAGTTCTATGGCTACACCTTC. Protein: CASSHDQGQFYGYTF.

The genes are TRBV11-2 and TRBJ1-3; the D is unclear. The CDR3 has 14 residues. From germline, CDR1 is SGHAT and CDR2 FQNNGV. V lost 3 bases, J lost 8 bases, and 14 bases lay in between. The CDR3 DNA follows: TGTGCCAGCAGCTTCCGAAGACTGGAGGACACCATATATTTT. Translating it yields CASSFRRLEDTIYF.

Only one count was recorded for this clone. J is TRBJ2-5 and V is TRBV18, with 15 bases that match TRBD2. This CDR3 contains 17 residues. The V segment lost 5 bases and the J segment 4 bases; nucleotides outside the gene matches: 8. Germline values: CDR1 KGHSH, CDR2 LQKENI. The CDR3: CASSLLPGLAGGETQYF. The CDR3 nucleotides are TGTGCCAGCTCATTGCTACCGGGACTAGCGGGAGGAGAGACCCAGTACTTC.

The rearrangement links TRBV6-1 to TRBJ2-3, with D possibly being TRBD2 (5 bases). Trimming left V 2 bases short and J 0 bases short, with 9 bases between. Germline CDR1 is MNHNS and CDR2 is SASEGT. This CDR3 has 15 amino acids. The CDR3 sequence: CASSEHPGSTDTQYF. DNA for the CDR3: TGTGCCAGCAGTGAACATCCGGGAAGCACAGATACGCAGTATTTT.

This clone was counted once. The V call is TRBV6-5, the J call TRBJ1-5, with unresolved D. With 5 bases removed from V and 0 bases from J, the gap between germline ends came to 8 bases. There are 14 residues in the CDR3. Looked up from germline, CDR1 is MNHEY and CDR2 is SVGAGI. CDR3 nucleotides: TGTGCCAGCAGTCCGGGGTTTAGCAATCAGCCCCAGCATTTT. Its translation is CASSPGFSNQPQHF.

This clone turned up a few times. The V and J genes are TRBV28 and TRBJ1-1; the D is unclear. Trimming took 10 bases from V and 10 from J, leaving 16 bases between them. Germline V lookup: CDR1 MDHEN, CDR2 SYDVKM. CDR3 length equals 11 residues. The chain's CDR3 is CATEQRLGAFF. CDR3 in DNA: TGTGCCACGGAGCAGCGGCTGGGAGCTTTCTTT.

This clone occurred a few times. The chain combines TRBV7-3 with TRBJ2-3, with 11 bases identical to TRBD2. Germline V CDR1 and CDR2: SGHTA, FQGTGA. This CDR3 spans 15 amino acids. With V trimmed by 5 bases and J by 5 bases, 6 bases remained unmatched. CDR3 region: CASSPGLADLDTQYF. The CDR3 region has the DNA TGTGCCAGCAGCCCGGGACTAGCGGACTTAGATACGCAGTATTTT.

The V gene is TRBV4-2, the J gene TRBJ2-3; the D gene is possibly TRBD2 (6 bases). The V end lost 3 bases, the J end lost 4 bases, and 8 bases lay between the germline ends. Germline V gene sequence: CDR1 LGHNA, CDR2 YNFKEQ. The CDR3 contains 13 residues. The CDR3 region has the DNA TGTGCCAGCAGCCAGACTAGATCAGATACGCAGTATTTT. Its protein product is CASSQTRSDTQYF.

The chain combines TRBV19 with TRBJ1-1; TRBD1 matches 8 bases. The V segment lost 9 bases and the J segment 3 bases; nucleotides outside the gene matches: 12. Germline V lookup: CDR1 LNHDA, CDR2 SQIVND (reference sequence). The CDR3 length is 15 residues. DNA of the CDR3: TGTGCCAGCCGCCCCTGGGACAGGCGGGACACTGAAGCTTTCTTT. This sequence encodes CASRPWDRRDTEAFF.

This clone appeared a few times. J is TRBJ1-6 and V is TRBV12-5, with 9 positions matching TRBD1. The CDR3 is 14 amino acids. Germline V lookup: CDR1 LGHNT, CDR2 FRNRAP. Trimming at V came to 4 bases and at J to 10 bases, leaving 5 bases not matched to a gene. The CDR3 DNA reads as TGTGCTAGTGGTTCCGGACAGGGGAACTCACCCCTCCACTTT. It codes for CASGSGQGNSPLHF.

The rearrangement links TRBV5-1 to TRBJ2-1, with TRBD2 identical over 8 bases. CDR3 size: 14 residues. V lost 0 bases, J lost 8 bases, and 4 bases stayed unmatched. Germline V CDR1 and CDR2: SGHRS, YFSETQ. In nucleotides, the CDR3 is TGCGCCAGCAGCTTGGGTAGCGGGGAGGATGAGCAGTTCTTC. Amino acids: CASSLGSGEDEQFF.

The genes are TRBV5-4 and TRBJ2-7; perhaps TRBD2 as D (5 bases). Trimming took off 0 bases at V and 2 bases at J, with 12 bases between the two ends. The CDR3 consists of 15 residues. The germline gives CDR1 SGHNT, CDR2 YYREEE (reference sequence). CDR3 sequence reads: CASSLAGIGAYEQYF. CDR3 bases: TGTGCCAGCAGCTTGGCCGGGATCGGGGCCTACGAGCAGTACTTC.

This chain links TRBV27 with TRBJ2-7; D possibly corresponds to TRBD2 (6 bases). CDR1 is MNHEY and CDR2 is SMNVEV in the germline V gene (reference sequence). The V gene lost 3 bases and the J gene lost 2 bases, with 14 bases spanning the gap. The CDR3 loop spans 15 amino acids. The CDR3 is CASSLYGSGTYEQYV. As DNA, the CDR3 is TGTGCCAGCAGTTTGTACGGGAGCGGAACCTACGAGCAGTACGTC.

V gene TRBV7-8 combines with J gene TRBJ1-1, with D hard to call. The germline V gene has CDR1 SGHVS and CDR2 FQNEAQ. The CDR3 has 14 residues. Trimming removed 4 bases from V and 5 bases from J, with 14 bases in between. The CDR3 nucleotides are TGTGCCAGCAGCTCCCATCCTCGAGGTACTGAAGCTTTCTTT. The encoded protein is CASSSHPRGTEAFF.

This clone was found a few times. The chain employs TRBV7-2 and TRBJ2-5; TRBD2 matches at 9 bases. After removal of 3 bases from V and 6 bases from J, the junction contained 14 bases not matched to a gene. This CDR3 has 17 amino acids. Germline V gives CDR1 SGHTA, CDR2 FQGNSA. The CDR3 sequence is CASSFVAGDKPGKTQYF. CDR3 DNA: TGTGCCAGCAGCTTCGTAGCGGGAGACAAACCGGGGAAGACCCAGTACTTC.

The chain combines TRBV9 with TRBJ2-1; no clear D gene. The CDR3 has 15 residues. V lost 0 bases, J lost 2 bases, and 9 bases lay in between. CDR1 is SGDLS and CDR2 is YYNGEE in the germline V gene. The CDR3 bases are TGTGCCAGCAGCGTAGTGTCTCAGGCCTACAATGAGCAGTTCTTC. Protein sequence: CASSVVSQAYNEQFF. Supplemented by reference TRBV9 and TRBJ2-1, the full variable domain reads DSGVTQTPKHLITATGQRVTLRCSPRSGDLSVYWYQQSLDQGLQFLIQYYNGEERAKGNILERFSAQQFPDLHSELNLSSLELGDSALYFCASSVVSQAYNEQFFGPGTRLTVL.